This TCR beta chain was observed in a study of long-term antiretroviral therapy in people with HIV. With survey level as its setting, the immunoSEQ assay was v3.0. Sequencing was intended to reach roughly 35,000-50,000 T-cell genomes per sample. The table came from immunoSEQ multiplex PCR; TCRdb's copy has only in-frame clones and leaves some out. The sample lists about 18,000 clones, 90% to 95% seen once, with 9.6% in the top ten. V lost 5 bases, J lost 1 base, and 7 bases stayed unmatched. The CDR3 totals 16 residues. The V gene's germline CDR1 is SGHTA and CDR2 FQGNSA. One or more pre-ART and two or more post-ART PBMC samples were available from each donor. Each sample contained roughly 0.85-10 million cryopreserved PBMC, thawed before DNA extraction.

This TCR was recovered from a man aged 50 to 60 with HIV. This chain connects TRBV7-2 to TRBJ2-7, with 11 nucleotides matching TRBD1. The specimen was unsorted PBMCs, collected 3 years after starting antiretroviral therapy. CDR3 protein: CASSITGTGGSYEQYF. The CDR3 DNA follows: TGTGCCAGCAGCATCACCGGGACAGGGGGGTCCTACGAGCAGTACTTC.